The 10 T cell receptor beta chains below all came from one sample that was sequenced in a study of Ad26.COV2.S vaccination and SARS-CoV-2 variants (dated by TCRdb to about 2021). Libraries were constructed by the immunoSEQ multiplex PCR assay. Not all clones reach the TCRdb copy of this immuneACCESS table, which keeps in-frame sequences only. Checked studies attribute under half of the gap to unresolved V genes and leave the rest unexplained. For this sample there are 430,000 or so clones; 80% to 95% appear just once. In total, the top ten clones hold 9% to 15% of the sample. The treatment or condition label, read with the paper, signifies: about 20 received Ad26.COV2.S at low or high dose, single or two shots; several received placebo; per-sample allocation not given. Repertoires of vaccine and placebo recipients were sequenced from samples taken on day 63 after the first injection. Sequences were derived from peripheral blood, sampled in a trial of Ad26.COV2.S vaccine versus placebo. These receptors all come from a person between 18 and 65 years old who received the Ad26.COV2.S COVID-19 vaccine or a placebo.

The chain links TRBV18 to TRBJ1-3; 8 nucleotides align to TRBD1. CDR1 is KGHSH and CDR2 is LQKENI in the germline V gene. The CDR3 covers 16 residues. V gave up 1 base and J gave up 4 bases; unmatched junction bases: 6. The CDR3 loop reads CASSPQGTGSGNTIYF. As DNA, the CDR3 is TGTGCCAGCTCACCACAGGGGACAGGTTCGGGAAACACCATATATTTT.

The chain links TRBV18 to TRBJ1-5; no definite D call. The V end was cut by 1 base, the J end by 4 bases, with 11 bases between. The germline V gene has CDR1 KGHSH and CDR2 LQKENI. This CDR3 contains 15 residues. The CDR3 nucleotides read TGTGCCAGCTCACCACAACAAACAGAAAATCAGCCCCAGCATTTT. This translates into CASSPQQTENQPQHF.

V and J are TRBV7-2 and TRBJ2-7; 8 nucleotides align to TRBD1. This CDR3 is built from 15 residues. V lost 4 bases and J lost 7; bases outside the gene matches: 12. Per the germline V gene, CDR1 is SGHTA and CDR2 is FQGNSA. CDR3 in amino acids: CASSSLQGEWGEQYF. The CDR3 region has the DNA TGTGCCAGCAGCTCCTTACAGGGGGAGTGGGGTGAGCAGTACTTC. Based on the CDR3 plus reference TRBV7-2 and TRBJ2-7, the full variable domain is GAGVSQSPSNKVTEKGKDVELRCDPISGHTALYWYRQSLGQGLEFLIYFQGNSAPDKSGLPSDRFSAERTGGSVSTLTIQRTQQEDSAVYLCASSSLQGEWGEQYFGPGTRLTVT.

The J gene is TRBJ2-7, the V gene TRBV5-4, with D perhaps TRBD1 or TRBD2 (5 bases each). The ends were cut back, 7 bases at V and 2 bases at J, with 10 bases in the middle. CDR1 and CDR2 from the germline V gene are SGHNT and YYREEE (reference sequence). This CDR3 contains 12 residues. DNA of the CDR3: TGTGCCAGCGGCTGGGGGACCTACGAGCAGTACTTC. Encoded protein: CASGWGTYEQYF.

This chain connects TRBV4-3 to TRBJ2-2; 9 bases agree with TRBD2. The J segment lost 4 bases and the V segment lost 5 bases, leaving 8 bases of the junction unmatched. CDR3 length equals 16 residues. Germline CDR1 and CDR2: LGHNA and YSLEER. In DNA, the CDR3 is TGCGCCAGCAGCAAAGGCCGGCGGGAGGGCACCGGGGAGCTGTTTTTT. Its translation is CASSKGRREGTGELFF.

The V call is TRBV29-1, the J call TRBJ2-7, with D tentatively TRBD2 (5 bases). The CDR3 sequence is 13 residues long. The V end was cut by 4 bases, the J end by 0 bases, with 10 bases between. Germline V gives CDR1 SQVTM, CDR2 ANQGSEA. The CDR3 sequence: CSVGTEDSYEQYF. The DNA for the CDR3 is TGCAGCGTTGGGACTGAAGACTCCTACGAGCAGTACTTC.

This clone turned up a few times. The genes are TRBV5-8 and TRBJ1-3, with D tentatively TRBD1 (5 bases). There are 13 residues in the CDR3. The V end lost 3 bases, the J end lost 4 bases, and 8 bases lay between the germline ends. Germline V lookup: CDR1 SGHTS, CDR2 YDEGEE. Written as DNA, the CDR3 is TGTGCCAGCAGCTGGGGACTGGGAAACACCATATATTTT. The encoded protein is CASSWGLGNTIYF.

The chain carries TRBV28 and TRBJ1-2; 7 nucleotides line up with TRBD1. The length of the CDR3 is 14 residues. Germline V CDR1 and CDR2: MDHEN, SYDVKM. V lost 7 bases to trimming and J lost 2 bases; unmatched junction nucleotides: 7. The CDR3 coding sequence is TGTGCCAGCACCCGGACAGGAAGCAACTATGGCTACACCTTC. Its translation: CASTRTGSNYGYTF.

Comment on this clone: A read error may account for a junction end that differs from germline. The chain is built from TRBV7-7 and TRBJ2-7; D perhaps matches TRBD1 (5 bases). The CDR3 length is 13 residues. Looked up from germline, CDR1 is SSHAT and CDR2 is FNYEAQ (reference sequence). DNA of the CDR3: TGTGCTAGCAGCCTGACAGAATACTACGAGCAGTACTTC. Translated: CASSLTEYYEQYF. The full variable domain, with the rest looked up from reference TRBV7-7 and TRBJ2-7, is GAGVSQSPRYKVTKRGQDVTLRCDPISSHATLYWYQQALGQGPEFLTYFNYEAQPDKSGLPSDRFSAERPEGSISTLTIQRTEQRDSAMYRCASSLTEYYEQYFGPGTRLTVT.

V and J are TRBV6-5 and TRBJ1-4; a possible D gene is TRBD1 (6 bases). The CDR3 has 15 amino acids. V lost 4 bases and J 4 bases, leaving 13 bases between the germline ends. Looked up from germline, CDR1 is MNHEY and CDR2 is SVGAGI. This CDR3 is CASSLIQGLNEKLFF. CDR3 nucleotide sequence: TGTGCCAGCAGTTTGATACAGGGCCTTAATGAAAAACTGTTTTTT.